A selection of T cell receptor beta chains follows, all from one sample in a study of blood T cell repertoires in COVID-19. Clones were read by immunoSEQ multiplex PCR, and TCRdb kept only the in-frame ones, dropping some. The sample records under 300,000 clones, 65% to 90% being singletons. Sequencing was carried out using peripheral blood. Receptor source: a woman in her seventies with COVID-19, enrolled during active disease. CDR3s include the opening cysteine and the closing phenylalanine or tryptophan. D genes are given only for firm matches. Some rows have no size entry. The others give once, few or many, or a class for an expanded clone.

clone size	V gene	J gene	D gene	CDR3 DNA	CDR3 protein
.	TRBV7-2	TRBJ1-1	TRBD1	TGTGCCAGCAGCTTAGGCAGGGGGCCTGAAGCTTTCTTT	CASSLGRGPEAFF
once	TRBV30	TRBJ2-7	.	TGTGCCTGGAGACCCGGGAAGGGCCACTCCTACGAGCAGTACTTC	CAWRPGKGHSYEQYF
.	TRBV29-1	TRBJ1-1	TRBD1	TGCAGCGTTGAACGACAGGGAGTGGGGCTCGAAGCTTTCTTT	CSVERQGVGLEAFF
.	TRBV28	TRBJ1-2	TRBD1	TGTGCCAGCAACTACGACAGGGGAGGCTTCGATGGCTACACCTTC	CASNYDRGGFDGYTF
.	TRBV4-3	TRBJ1-1	.	TGCGCCAGCAGCCAAGCCGTGACATCGAACACTGAAGCTTTCTTT	CASSQAVTSNTEAFF
.	TRBV24-1	TRBJ1-1	TRBD1	TGTGCCACCAGTGACCGACAGGGGGGTCTTCGGAGAGCTTTCTTT	CATSDRQGGLRRAFF
.	TRBV11-2	TRBJ2-2	TRBD2	TGTGCCAGCAGCACGCGACTAGCGGGGGGGGACACCGGGGAGCTGTTTTTT	CASSTRLAGGDTGELFF
.	TRBV18	TRBJ2-7	TRBD2	TGTGCCAGCTCACCGAAGCGGGGAACCTACGAGCAGTACTTC	CASSPKRGTYEQYF
.	TRBV11-3	TRBJ1-2	TRBD1	TGTGCCAGCAGCCCTATGAGGGGGCTCCCAGTCGTTAACTATGGCTACACCTTC	CASSPMRGLPVVNYGYTF
.	TRBV9	TRBJ2-7	TRBD1	TGTGCCAGCAGCGTAGCCGGGACAGGGGACGAGCAGTACTTC	CASSVAGTGDEQYF
.	TRBV5-1	TRBJ1-4	.	TGCGCCAGCAGCGAAACCCCAGGGTCAACTAATGAAAAACTGTTTTTT	CASSETPGSTNEKLFF
once	TRBV6-5	TRBJ1-1	TRBD1	TGTGCCAGCAGGGAGACAGGGTCCACTGAAGCTTTCTTT	CASRETGSTEAFF
few	TRBV6-6	TRBJ1-2	.	TGTGCCAGCAGTACTCCACAGGGTTATGGCTACACCTTC	CASSTPQGYGYTF
.	TRBV24-1	TRBJ2-2	.	TGTGCCACCAGTCGGTCAGGGGCTAACACCGGGGAGCTGTTTTTT	CATSRSGANTGELFF
.	TRBV14	TRBJ1-2	TRBD1	TGTGCCAGCAGCCAAGATACAATTAGGGGACAGGACCCGAACTATGGCTACACCTTC	CASSQDTIRGQDPNYGYTF
.	TRBV18	TRBJ1-2	.	TGTGCCAGCTCACCAGTAACAGGACCTTACGTTAACTATGGCTACACCTTC	CASSPVTGPYVNYGYTF
.	TRBV12-3/TRBV12-4	TRBJ1-1	.	TGTGCCAGCAGTCCTACACAGTACACTGAAGCTTTCTTT	CASSPTQYTEAFF
.	TRBV3-1/TRBV3-2	TRBJ2-1	.	TGTGCCAGCAGCCGCGGGTCTCTCCCCGGCTATGAGCAGTTCTTC	CASSRGSLPGYEQFF
.	TRBV2	TRBJ2-1	TRBD2	TGTGCCAGCAGCCTCCTTAGCGGGGGGGCCTATGAGCAGTTCTTC	CASSLLSGGAYEQFF
.	TRBV11-2	TRBJ2-3	TRBD2	TGTGCCAGCAGCTTGTGGGCGGGGGACACAGATACGCAGTATTTT	CASSLWAGDTDTQYF
.	TRBV5-6	TRBJ2-1	.	TGTGCCAGCAGACCCACCGGGAAAGCGGATGAGCAGTTCTTC	CASRPTGKADEQFF
.	TRBV5-1	TRBJ2-3	.	TGCGCCAGCTATCAGGGGACCAGCACAGATACGCAGTATTTT	CASYQGTSTDTQYF
.	TRBV6-2/TRBV6-3	TRBJ1-2	.	TGTGCCAGCAGTTACGTCGGGGACTATGGCTACACCTTC	CASSYVGDYGYTF
.	TRBV15	TRBJ2-3	.	TGTGCCACCAGCAGAGACAAAGATACGCAGTATTTT	CATSRDKDTQYF
.	TRBV27	TRBJ1-4	TRBD1	TGTGCCAGCAGTATACAGGGGGCAGCTGAAAAACTGTTTTTT	CASSIQGAAEKLFF
.	TRBV12-3/TRBV12-4	TRBJ2-1	TRBD1	TGTGCCAGCAGTTTACCAACAGGGGATGAGCAGTTCTTC	CASSLPTGDEQFF
.	TRBV5-5	TRBJ1-2	TRBD1	TGTGCCAGCAGCTTTAACAGGGGCTATGGCTACACCTTC	CASSFNRGYGYTF
.	TRBV6-5	TRBJ1-5	.	TGTGCCAGCCGGCCGAGTGGCTGGAGGGCTCAGCCCCAGCATTTT	CASRPSGWRAQPQHF
.	TRBV5-1	TRBJ1-6	.	TGCGCCAGCAGCTTGGCAGGGCAGAGTAATTCACCCCTCCACTTT	CASSLAGQSNSPLHF
few	TRBV7-2	TRBJ1-6	TRBD1	TGTGCCAGCAGCTTAAGGACAGGTCTCTATAATTCACCCCTCCACTTT	CASSLRTGLYNSPLHF
.	TRBV30	TRBJ2-1	.	TGTGCCTGGAGCCACCCCGGGACTTCTCCCCTAATGGATGAGCAGTTCTTC	CAWSHPGTSPLMDEQFF
.	TRBV18	TRBJ1-1	.	TGTGCCAGCTCTGGCGGTGGGAGCACTGAAGCTTTCTTT	CASSGGGSTEAFF
.	TRBV4-3	TRBJ2-2	TRBD2	TGCGCCAGCAGCCAAGAACGGATAGCGGGGGCCGGGGAGCTGTTTTTT	CASSQERIAGAGELFF
.	TRBV12-3/TRBV12-4	TRBJ1-3	.	TGTGCCAGCAGTCTCGCGCAAGGAAACACCATATATTTT	CASSLAQGNTIYF
few	TRBV7-9	TRBJ1-6	TRBD1	TGTGCCAGCAGCTTAGGACAGGGGTCACCCCTCCACTTT	CASSLGQGSPLHF
.	TRBV7-9	TRBJ1-1	.	TGTGCCAGCAGCTTAGTTAGGGGGTACACTGAAGCTTTCTTT	CASSLVRGYTEAFF
once	TRBV6-1	TRBJ2-3	.	TGTGCCAGCAGAACGACTTATACGCAGTATTTT	CASRTTYTQYF
.	TRBV10-3	TRBJ1-5	.	TGTGCCTCCAACAGGGTAGGGCAGCCCCAGCATTTT	CASNRVGQPQHF
once	TRBV5-1	TRBJ2-3	.	TGCGCCAGCACCCCCCAGGGCGGGGCCACAGATACGCAGTATTTT	CASTPQGGATDTQYF
.	TRBV6-5	TRBJ1-5	.	TGTGCCAGCAGCCCCCGGGACTTTAGCAATCAGCCCCAGCATTTT	CASSPRDFSNQPQHF
.	TRBV7-9	TRBJ1-3	TRBD1	TGTGCCAGCAGCTCGGACAGGGAAGCTGGAAACACCATATATTTT	CASSSDREAGNTIYF
few	TRBV18	TRBJ1-1	.	TGTGCCAGCTCACCAAAGGGGGGGGTCACTGAAGCTTTCTTT	CASSPKGGVTEAFF
.	TRBV7-3	TRBJ2-1	TRBD1	TGTGCCAGCAGCACATACCCCCAGGGGGCTGAGGGTTCTCGTGAGCAGTTCTTC	CASSTYPQGAEGSREQFF
.	TRBV11-2	TRBJ1-1	TRBD1	TGTGCCAGCAGCTTAGCTAGGACAGGGGCGAACACTGAAGCTTTCTTT	CASSLARTGANTEAFF
.	TRBV24-1	TRBJ1-2	.	TGTGCCACCAGTGACGGTTCCCCGGGGGTAAGAGGCTACACCTTC	CATSDGSPGVRGYTF
.	TRBV5-1	TRBJ2-7	TRBD1	TGCGCCAGCAGCTTTCCAAGTAACAGGGGCTACGAGCAGTACTTC	CASSFPSNRGYEQYF
.	TRBV6-5	TRBJ1-1	.	TGTGCCACCCTACTTGGCACTGAAGCTTTCTTT	CATLLGTEAFF
.	TRBV7-2	TRBJ2-1	.	TGTGCCAGCAGCAAAGGAGTTGGGGGAGGTGAGCAGTTCTTC	CASSKGVGGGEQFF
.	TRBV24-1	TRBJ1-1	.	TGTGCCACCAGTACGGGGAACACTGAAGCTTTCTTT	CATSTGNTEAFF
.	TRBV12-3/TRBV12-4	TRBJ2-1	.	TGTGCCAGCAGTTTAGGTACTCTTGAGCAGTTCTTC	CASSLGTLEQFF
.	TRBV4-3	TRBJ2-1	TRBD2	TGCGCCAGCAGCCTTAGCGGGGGGGCCGCCAATGAGCAGTTCTTC	CASSLSGGAANEQFF
.	TRBV7-2	TRBJ2-7	.	TGTGCCAGCAGCCCATTCCGGCAGGGTCCCTACGAGCAGTACTTC	CASSPFRQGPYEQYF
.	TRBV28	TRBJ2-7	TRBD1	TGTGCCAGCAGTAACAGGGGATCGGCGTCCTACGAGCAGTACTTC	CASSNRGSASYEQYF
.	TRBV5-1	TRBJ1-3	.	TGCGCCAGCAGCTTGGGACAGCAAAACACCATATATTTT	CASSLGQQNTIYF
.	TRBV5-8	TRBJ1-1	.	TGTGCCAGCAGCTCAGACAAACGGACTGAAGCTTTCTTT	CASSSDKRTEAFF
.	TRBV7-3	TRBJ2-2	.	TGTGCCAGCAGCTCCTCGGGCACCGGGGAGCTGTTTTTT	CASSSSGTGELFF
few	TRBV3-1/TRBV3-2	TRBJ2-6	.	TGTGCCAGCAGCCGGTTCCAAATCACAGGCTCTGGGGCCAACGTCCTGACTTTC	CASSRFQITGSGANVLTF
.	TRBV6-4	TRBJ2-5	.	TGTGCCAGCTGGGGACAAGGCCAAGAGACCCAGTACTTC	CASWGQGQETQYF
.	TRBV3-1/TRBV3-2	TRBJ1-2	TRBD1	TGTGCCAGCAGCGAGACAGGGGGTGGCTACACCTTC	CASSETGGGYTF